The table lists the clone carrying this TCR beta chain with many counts. This entry belongs to a study of neurological immune-mediated disorders. TCRdb re-analysed the 5' RACE reads in MiXCR, keeping a single row per CDR3 protein. The sample shows some 26,000 distinct CDR3 sequences, under 8% of them seen only once. This CDR3 has 14 amino acids. Trimming cost V 4 bases and J 3 bases, with 14 bases left between them. Germline V CDR1 and CDR2: SGDLS, YYNGEE. Specimen: PBMCs. The receptor was isolated from a woman in her fifties or sixties in good health. The chain links TRBV9 to TRBJ2-7; D possibly matches TRBD1 or TRBD2 (5 bases each). CDR3 DNA: TGTGCCAGCAGCCTATGGGACCGCGACTACGAGCAGTACTTC. It specifies CASSLWDRDYEQYF.